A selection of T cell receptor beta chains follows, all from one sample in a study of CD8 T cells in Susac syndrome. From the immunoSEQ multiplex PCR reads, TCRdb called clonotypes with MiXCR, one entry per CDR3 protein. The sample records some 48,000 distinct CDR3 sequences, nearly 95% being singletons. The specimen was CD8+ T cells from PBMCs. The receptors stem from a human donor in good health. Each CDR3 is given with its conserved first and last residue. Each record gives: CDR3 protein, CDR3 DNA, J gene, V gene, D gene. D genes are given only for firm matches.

cdr3_aa: CASSLLGDGTGNEQYF
cdr3_nt: TGTGCCAGCAGTTTACTGGGGGATGGGACAGGGAACGAGCAGTACTTC
j_call: TRBJ2-7
v_call: TRBV27
d_call: TRBD1

cdr3_aa: CASSGSRTGDEKLFF
cdr3_nt: TGTGCCAGCAGCGGTTCGCGGACAGGGGATGAAAAACTGTTTTTT
j_call: TRBJ1-4
v_call: TRBV7-9
d_call: TRBD1

cdr3_aa: CASSLLTRGTYNEQFF
cdr3_nt: TGTGCCAGCAGCCTCCTGACTAGGGGGACCTACAATGAGCAGTTCTTC
j_call: TRBJ2-1
v_call: TRBV7-2
d_call: NA

cdr3_aa: CASSQLGRGTFTEAFF
cdr3_nt: TGCGCCAGCAGCCAACTTGGGCGGGGGACGTTCACTGAAGCTTTCTTT
j_call: TRBJ1-1
v_call: TRBV4-1
d_call: NA

cdr3_aa: CASSIGPGFGAEAFF
cdr3_nt: TGTGCCAGTAGTATAGGGCCAGGGTTTGGCGCTGAAGCTTTCTTT
j_call: TRBJ1-1
v_call: TRBV19
d_call: NA

cdr3_aa: CASSYVGYTEAFF
cdr3_nt: TGTGCCAGCAGTTACGTAGGGTACACTGAAGCTTTCTTT
j_call: TRBJ1-1
v_call: TRBV6-2/TRBV6-3
d_call: NA

cdr3_aa: CASSQEGRNQPQHF
cdr3_nt: TGCGCCAGCAGCCAGGAAGGAAGAAATCAGCCCCAGCATTTT
j_call: TRBJ1-5
v_call: TRBV4-3
d_call: NA

cdr3_aa: CASTQRGIALRAFF
cdr3_nt: TGTGCCAGCACCCAAAGGGGGATAGCTCTCCGAGCTTTCTTT
j_call: TRBJ1-1
v_call: TRBV13
d_call: NA

cdr3_aa: CASSLDQGRYNEQFF
cdr3_nt: TGTGCCAGCAGCTTAGATCAGGGGAGGTACAATGAGCAGTTCTTC
j_call: TRBJ2-1
v_call: TRBV7-9
d_call: NA

cdr3_aa: CAWVTGTSGYNEQFF
cdr3_nt: TGTGCCTGGGTCACCGGGACTAGCGGATACAATGAGCAGTTCTTC
j_call: TRBJ2-1
v_call: TRBV30
d_call: TRBD2

cdr3_aa: CASYNLDTKTQYF
cdr3_nt: TGTGCCAGTTACAACCTGGACACGAAGACCCAGTACTTC
j_call: TRBJ2-5
v_call: TRBV19
d_call: NA

cdr3_aa: CASSMRDRGRGQPQHF
cdr3_nt: TGTGCCAGCAGCATGCGGGACAGGGGGCGCGGTCAGCCCCAGCATTTT
j_call: TRBJ1-5
v_call: TRBV3-1
d_call: TRBD1

cdr3_aa: CASSHGLAEKGVTDTQYF
cdr3_nt: TGTGCCAGCAGCCACGGACTAGCGGAAAAGGGAGTCACAGATACGCAGTATTTT
j_call: TRBJ2-3
v_call: TRBV3-1
d_call: TRBD2

cdr3_aa: CASSGSSPFF
cdr3_nt: TGTGCCAGTAGCGGGAGCTCGCCGTTCTTC
j_call: TRBJ2-1
v_call: TRBV12-3/TRBV12-4
d_call: TRBD2

cdr3_aa: CSAEQGGGYNEQFF
cdr3_nt: TGCAGTGCTGAACAGGGTGGGGGATACAATGAGCAGTTCTTC
j_call: TRBJ2-1
v_call: TRBV20-1
d_call: NA

cdr3_aa: CASNKQGIYNEQFF
cdr3_nt: TGTGCCAGCAATAAACAGGGAATCTACAATGAGCAGTTCTTC
j_call: TRBJ2-1
v_call: TRBV6-1
d_call: NA

cdr3_aa: CASSGGWGSTEAFF
cdr3_nt: TGTGCCAGCAGCGGGGGTTGGGGAAGCACTGAAGCTTTCTTT
j_call: TRBJ1-1
v_call: TRBV5-6
d_call: NA

cdr3_aa: CASSLNPTVTPYNEQFF
cdr3_nt: TGTGCCAGCAGTTTGAATCCCACTGTAACTCCCTACAATGAGCAGTTCTTC
j_call: TRBJ2-1
v_call: TRBV27
d_call: NA

cdr3_aa: CASSPEGKGGQPQHF
cdr3_nt: TGTGCCAGCAGCCCCGAAGGGAAGGGGGGTCAGCCCCAGCATTTT
j_call: TRBJ1-5
v_call: TRBV7-9
d_call: NA

cdr3_aa: CASSEVSGEPYEQYF
cdr3_nt: TGTGCCAGCAGTGAAGTCTCAGGGGAACCCTACGAGCAGTACTTC
j_call: TRBJ2-7
v_call: TRBV6-1
d_call: NA

cdr3_aa: CASSLGLAGDNEQFF
cdr3_nt: TGTGCCAGCAGCTTAGGACTAGCGGGAGACAATGAGCAGTTCTTC
j_call: TRBJ2-1
v_call: TRBV5-6
d_call: TRBD2

cdr3_aa: CASSYSNPLETQYF
cdr3_nt: TGTGCCAGCAGTTACTCGAATCCCCTGGAGACCCAGTACTTC
j_call: TRBJ2-5
v_call: TRBV6-6
d_call: NA

cdr3_aa: CASSQVGSSDEQYF
cdr3_nt: TGCGCCAGCAGCCAAGTGGGTAGTTCGGACGAGCAGTACTTC
j_call: TRBJ2-7
v_call: TRBV4-1
d_call: NA

cdr3_aa: CASGRDAGYEQYF
cdr3_nt: TGTGCTAGTGGTCGGGACGCAGGCTACGAGCAGTACTTC
j_call: TRBJ2-7
v_call: TRBV12-5
d_call: NA

cdr3_aa: CASSLPYEQYF
cdr3_nt: TGTGCCAGCAGCTTACCCTACGAGCAGTACTTC
j_call: TRBJ2-7
v_call: TRBV11-2
d_call: NA